Presented here are 17 T cell receptor beta chains from one specimen sequenced in a study of blood T cell repertoires in COVID-19. Profiled with immunoSEQ multiplex PCR; TCRdb holds only in-frame clones, not every one. The sample includes 200,000 or so clones, around 89% seen only once; the top ten take roughly 2.4%. Sample: PBMCs or T cells enriched from blood (not recorded which). The receptor source for this set is a woman in her forties with acute COVID-19.

The chain joins TRBV2 to TRBJ1-5, with TRBD1 matching 7 bases. The ends lost 6 bases at V and 3 bases at J; junction bases unmatched: 5. The CDR3 runs to 14 residues. Per the germline V gene, CDR1 is SNHLY and CDR2 is FYNNEI. For the CDR3, the DNA is TGTGCCAGCAGCCGGGACAGATTCAATCAGCCCCAGCATTTT. It translates to CASSRDRFNQPQHF.

The chain joins TRBV25-1 to TRBJ1-1; 7 nucleotides align to TRBD1. This CDR3 is 14 amino acids long. Germline V gene lookup returns CDR1 MGHDK and CDR2 SYGVNS. Losses at the gene ends were 2 bases for V and 2 bases for J; bases not matched to a gene: 2. As DNA, the CDR3 is TGTGCCAGCAGTGAAGGAGGGGGCAACACTGAAGCTTTCTTT. It specifies CASSEGGGNTEAFF.

This sequence joins TRBV18 and TRBJ2-1; 15 positions match TRBD2. The V segment lost 2 bases and the J segment 0 bases; nucleotides outside the gene matches: 5. The length of the CDR3 is 19 residues. Per the germline V gene, CDR1 is KGHSH and CDR2 is LQKENI. The CDR3 loop is CASSPIGLAGGFSYNEQFF. In DNA, the CDR3 is TGTGCCAGCTCACCAATAGGACTAGCGGGGGGGTTCTCCTACAATGAGCAGTTCTTC.

The chain joins TRBV11-2 to TRBJ2-2; D is perhaps TRBD2 (6 bases). Germline loops: CDR1 SGHAT, CDR2 FQNNGV. CDR3 length equals 15 residues. V gave up 6 bases and J gave up 2 bases, with 13 bases separating them. The CDR3 loop reads CASRGTGTNTGELFF. The CDR3 DNA is TGTGCCAGCAGGGGCACCGGGACTAACACCGGGGAGCTGTTTTTT.

This chain uses TRBV6-1 with TRBJ1-5, with 9 bases lining up with TRBD1. Trimming cost V 3 bases and J 9 bases; bases outside gene matches: 9. Per the germline V gene, CDR1 is MNHNS and CDR2 is SASEGT. The CDR3 is 15 amino acids. The CDR3 DNA reads as TGTGCCAGCAGTGAGTTGGACAGGGGCCCTGGGCCCCAGCATTTT. Its protein is CASSELDRGPGPQHF.

The chain has TRBV7-9 and TRBJ1-4, with D tentatively TRBD1 (6 bases). V shed 5 bases and J shed 0 bases, with 10 bases lying between them. The CDR3 covers 15 residues. Germline loops: CDR1 SEHNR, CDR2 FQNEAQ (reference sequence). The CDR3 spells CASSPDRPTNEKLFF. Written as DNA, the CDR3 is TGTGCCAGCAGCCCTGACAGGCCAACTAATGAAAAACTGTTTTTT.

This chain joins TRBV12-2 and TRBJ1-1; the D segment call TRBD1 is taken from the table without a DNA check. TRBV12-2 is described as a pseudogene. The CDR3 is 16 amino acids. The CDR3 nucleotides are TGTGCAAGTCGCCCCAAGGTGGTCACAGGGTGGGCTGAAGCTTTCTTT. This gives the protein CASRPKVVTGWAEAFF.

The chain couples TRBV6-5 to TRBJ2-7; D remains ambiguous. The CDR3 consists of 13 residues. Trimming took off 7 bases at V and 3 bases at J, with 13 bases between the two ends. The germline CDR1 and CDR2 sequences are MNHEY and SVGAGI. CDR3 DNA: TGTGCCAGCAAATTCGACAACCGCTACGAGCAGTACTTC. It is translated as CASKFDNRYEQYF.

This clone occurred a few times. The chain carries TRBV7-8 and TRBJ2-7; 9 bases map to TRBD1. The CDR3 runs 15 residues. Losses at the gene ends were 4 bases for V and 3 bases for J; bases not matched to a gene: 7. In germline, CDR1 is SGHVS, CDR2 FQNEAQ. The CDR3 loop reads CASSSRGQGDYEQYF. The DNA for the CDR3 is TGTGCCAGCAGCTCGCGGGGACAGGGAGACTACGAGCAGTACTTC.

The CDR3 region is CAIRTDPNTEAFF. In nucleotides, the CDR3 is TGTGCCATCCGGACAGACCCGAACACTGAAGCTTTCTTT. The rearrangement joins TRBV10-3 to TRBJ1-1, with D perhaps TRBD1 (6 bases). There are 13 residues in the CDR3. The V gene's germline CDR1 is ENHRY and CDR2 SYGVKD. V was pared by 8 bases and J by 1 base, with 11 bases between.

This CDR3 is CASSGHLHQHF. In DNA, the CDR3 is TGTGCCAGCAGTGGACACCTCCACCAGCATTTT. V gene TRBV2 combines with J gene TRBJ1-5; no definite D call. The CDR3 is 11 amino acids. Germline CDR1 is SNHLY and CDR2 is FYNNEI. V was pared by 4 bases and J by 12 bases, with 10 bases between.

V is TRBV5-5 and J is TRBJ1-3; D is undetermined. The V end was cut by 4 bases, the J end by 2 bases, with 19 bases between. Germline V gene lookup returns CDR1 SGHKS and CDR2 YYEKEE (reference sequence). This CDR3 comprises 17 residues. This chain's CDR3 is CASSPSEGQVAGNTIYF. For the CDR3, the DNA is TGTGCCAGCAGCCCCTCGGAGGGCCAGGTCGCTGGAAACACCATATATTTT.

This chain joins TRBV21-1 and TRBJ1-3; TRBD1, as called in the table, went unchecked against the DNA. TRBV21-1 is described as a pseudogene. There are 14 residues in the CDR3. The CDR3 DNA reads TGTGCCAGCAGCAAACCGGGGCGGACAGGCCAAGTATATTTT. It encodes CASSKPGRTGQVYF.

The CDR3 sequence is CASSFSNTDTQYF. The CDR3 DNA reads as TGTGCCAGCAGCTTTAGTAACACAGATACGCAGTATTTT. The rearrangement links TRBV13 to TRBJ2-3; D unclear. The CDR3 sequence is 13 residues long. The germline gives CDR1 PRHDT, CDR2 FYEKMQ (reference sequence). V lost 3 bases to trimming and J lost 2 bases, with 6 bases between them. The full variable domain, rest sourced from reference TRBV13 and TRBJ2-3, is AAGVIQSPRHLIKEKRETATLKCYPIPRHDTVYWYQQGPGQDPQFLISFYEKMQSDKGSIPDRFSAQQFSDYHSELNMSSLELGDSALYFCASSFSNTDTQYFGPGTRLTVL.

A single count supports this clone. CDR3 in DNA: TGTGCCAGCAGCTTTGGACAGAACTCCTACGAGCAGTACTTC. Translated: CASSFGQNSYEQYF. This chain joins TRBV5-4 and TRBJ2-7; D is perhaps TRBD1 (6 bases). V lost 2 bases and J 0 bases, leaving 9 bases between the germline ends. This CDR3 has 14 amino acids. Germline V gene lookup returns CDR1 SGHNT and CDR2 YYREEE (reference sequence).

This clone has just one count. The chain links TRBV6-1 to TRBJ2-5, with D possibly being TRBD2 (6 bases). Per the germline V gene, CDR1 is MNHNS and CDR2 is SASEGT. The CDR3 runs 12 residues. The germline V and J ends were trimmed by 2 bases and 5 bases, with 6 bases remaining between them. CDR3 loop: CASSERGETQYF. CDR3 sequence (DNA): TGTGCCAGCAGTGAACGGGGGGAGACCCAGTACTTC.

V is TRBV5-1 and J is TRBJ2-3, with 8 bases matching TRBD1. This CDR3 is 14 amino acids long. In germline, CDR1 is SGHRS, CDR2 YFSETQ. V was clipped by 6 bases and J by 3 bases; unmatched bases: 6. The CDR3 DNA follows: TGCGCCAGCAATGCTGGACAGGGAACAGATACGCAGTATTTT. Residues: CASNAGQGTDTQYF.